This paragraph reports one TCR beta chain. Germline lookup yields CDR1 MNHEY and CDR2 SVGAGI. The ends were cut back, 4 bases at V and 0 bases at J, with 9 bases in the middle. The CDR3 contains 14 residues. Assay used: immunoSEQ multiplex PCR; TCRdb lists only in-frame clones, some missing. The table records about 2 million clones, about 95% of them present only once. The naive CD8 subset, CD45RO-negative cells positively selected for CCR7, excluded terminally differentiated effector memory CD45RA+ cells. These data belong to a study of shared clonotypes between healthy human individuals. The clonotype comes from a man aged 18-30 years in good health. The chain combines TRBV6-5 with TRBJ2-5, with D hard to call. The sequencing sample was made of naive CD8+ T cells sorted from blood. CDR3 coding DNA: TGTGCCAGCAGTTCGACACCGTACCAAGAGACCCAGTACTTC. Its protein is CASSSTPYQETQYF.